The 20 T cell receptor beta chains presented below share a single source sample, sequenced in a study of blood T cell repertoires in COVID-19 (dated by TCRdb to about 2020). Receptor libraries were prepared by the immunoSEQ multiplex PCR assay. In TCRdb, the immuneACCESS table is reduced to in-frame sequences with V and J assigned. These tables do not hold every clone; where another copy was compared, an unresolved V gene accounts for under half, and the others remain unexplained. Here the sample has about 480,000 clones; around 89% occur a single time. The top ten clonotypes cover about 1.7% of the sample. Sequenced input: PBMCs or T cells enriched from blood (not recorded which). The receptors originated from a woman in her thirties or forties who had recovered from COVID-19.

V usage is TRBV29-1 and J usage is TRBJ1-2, with D perhaps TRBD1 (6 bases). Deletions cut 3 bases from V and 4 bases from J, with 12 bases between. The length of the CDR3 is 13 residues. CDR1 and CDR2 (germline): SQVTM, ANQGSEA. DNA for the CDR3: TGCAGCGTTGATATACAGGGAGTCTATGGCTACACCTTC. Its protein product is CSVDIQGVYGYTF.

In its sample, this clone was seen a few times. The rearrangement joins TRBV24-1 to TRBJ2-7, with 7 bases fitting TRBD2. The germline gives CDR1 KGHDR, CDR2 SFDVKD. The CDR3 spans 16 residues. V was clipped by 4 bases and J by 5 bases; unmatched bases: 13. The CDR3 nucleotides read TGTGCCACCAGTGAGGCCGCTGGGGAGGGCCGCGACGAGCAGTACTTC. This encodes CATSEAAGEGRDEQYF.

This chain connects TRBV10-2 to TRBJ2-2, with 7 bases that match TRBD2. The CDR3 is 17 residues long. V lost 4 bases to trimming and J lost 8 bases; unmatched junction nucleotides: 16. The germline V gene encodes CDR1 WSHSY and CDR2 SAAADI. Written as DNA, the CDR3 is TGCGCCAGCAGTGCCGGCCTAGCGGCCTTAGGTGTGGGGGAGCTGTTTTTT. Amino acids: CASSAGLAALGVGELFF.

The V call is TRBV19, the J call TRBJ1-2, with D perhaps TRBD1 (6 bases). V was trimmed by 2 bases and J by 3 bases, leaving 19 bases between them. In germline, CDR1 is LNHDA, CDR2 SQIVND (reference sequence). The CDR3 is 17 residues long. This CDR3 is CASSIRLGQGSDYGYTF. CDR3 bases: TGTGCCAGTAGTATACGTCTTGGGCAGGGGAGTGACTATGGCTACACCTTC.

The DNA for the CDR3 is TGTGCCTGGAGTACTGCGGGAGAGTTCCGCGGTTCGGTTGAGCAGTTCTTC. The encoded protein is CAWSTAGEFRGSVEQFF. V is TRBV30 and J is TRBJ2-1; 7 bases align to TRBD2. CDR3 length: 17 residues. Trimming removed 2 bases from V and 9 bases from J; junction bases left unmatched: 19. Germline CDR1 reads GTSNPN; CDR2 reads SVGIG (reference sequence).

This clone was picked up a small number of times. This chain links TRBV10-2 with TRBJ1-3, with D unclear. The CDR3 loop spans 15 amino acids. CDR1 and CDR2 (germline): WSHSY, SAAADI. V lost 5 bases and J 3 bases, leaving 14 bases between the germline ends. CDR3 in DNA: TGCGCCAGCAGTCAAAGCCGAGGGATTGGAAACACCATATATTTT. Translating gives CASSQSRGIGNTIYF.

This chain uses TRBV18 with TRBJ1-1; D remains ambiguous. The CDR3 runs 13 residues. The germline gives CDR1 KGHSH, CDR2 LQKENI. Trimming took off 2 bases at V and 4 bases at J, with 8 bases between the two ends. The CDR3 nucleotides are TGTGCCAGCTCACCAATCAGTGCCACTGAAGCTTTCTTT. This gives the protein CASSPISATEAFF.

The chain has TRBV5-1 and TRBJ1-2, with D unclear. With 0 bases removed from V and 3 bases from J, the gap between germline ends came to 9 bases. The CDR3 is 14 residues long. The germline gives CDR1 SGHRS, CDR2 YFSETQ. The CDR3 spells CASSLDQVDYGYTF. CDR3 DNA: TGCGCCAGCAGCTTGGATCAGGTCGACTATGGCTACACCTTC.

The rearrangement links TRBV7-2 to TRBJ2-1, with 8 bases identical to TRBD2. V was pared by 5 bases and J by 7 bases, with 10 bases of the junction left unmatched. Looked up from germline, CDR1 is SGHTA and CDR2 is FQGNSA. This CDR3 comprises 15 residues. The CDR3 nucleotides read TGTGCCAGCAGCACAAGCGGGAGCGGGCGGAATGAGCAGTTCTTC. Its protein product is CASSTSGSGRNEQFF.

The chain links TRBV29-1 to TRBJ1-1; perhaps TRBD1 as D (5 bases). This CDR3 region has 12 residues. Germline V gives CDR1 SQVTM, CDR2 ANQGSEA. Trimming pared 7 bases from V and 3 bases from J, leaving 12 bases between. The CDR3 sequence is CSGRGIDTEAFF. CDR3 nucleotide sequence: TGCAGCGGTCGGGGGATCGACACTGAAGCTTTCTTT.

The CDR3 sequence is CASSLVQGNTEAFF. For the CDR3, the DNA is TGTGCCAGCAGCTTAGTACAGGGGAACACTGAAGCTTTCTTT. V usage is TRBV7-9 and J usage is TRBJ1-1; D is perhaps TRBD1 (6 bases). The germline V gene encodes CDR1 SEHNR and CDR2 FQNEAQ (reference sequence). V was cut by 1 base and J by 1 base, with 7 bases left in between. The CDR3 is made up of 14 amino acids.

The J gene is TRBJ2-7, the V gene TRBV4-3; D unclear. This CDR3 spans 16 amino acids. V lost 0 bases to trimming and J lost 3 bases, with 15 bases between them. Germline V gene lookup returns CDR1 LGHNA and CDR2 YSLEER. The CDR3 sequence: CASSQDVQEGGYEQYF. CDR3 in DNA: TGCGCCAGCAGCCAAGATGTCCAGGAAGGTGGCTACGAGCAGTACTTC.

The chain employs TRBV18 and TRBJ1-1; 9 positions match TRBD1. Per the germline V gene, CDR1 is KGHSH and CDR2 is LQKENI. The V and J ends lost 6 bases and 1 base, in that order; junction bases with no gene match: 6. This CDR3 has 15 residues. CDR3 DNA sequence: TGTGCCAGCTCTCCTACAGGGGGCGCGAACACTGAAGCTTTCTTT. Translating gives CASSPTGGANTEAFF.

This clone has a handful of counts. The chain links TRBV27 to TRBJ2-2; 11 bases fit TRBD2. The germline V gene has CDR1 MNHEY and CDR2 SMNVEV (reference sequence). J was trimmed by 7 bases and V by 4 bases; bases with no gene match: 8. The CDR3 is 16 amino acids. Here the CDR3 reads CASSSGLAAVVGELFF. CDR3 DNA: TGTGCCAGCAGTTCGGGACTAGCGGCGGTCGTCGGGGAGCTGTTTTTT.

This clone occurred once. The V and J genes are TRBV10-2 and TRBJ2-7; TRBD2 matches 10 bases. The CDR3 runs 14 residues. Unmatched junction bases numbered 0, after V lost 3 bases and J lost 1 base. The V gene's germline CDR1 is WSHSY and CDR2 SAAADI. CDR3 bases: TGCGCCAGCAGTGAACTAGCGGGGTCCTACGAGCAGTACTTC. It encodes CASSELAGSYEQYF.

The V gene is TRBV9, the J gene TRBJ1-2, with a possible D match to TRBD1 (5 bases). Trimming stripped 3 bases from V and 8 bases from J, with 14 bases between. Germline V CDR1 and CDR2: SGDLS, YYNGEE. This CDR3 has 13 residues. CDR3 DNA sequence: TGTGCCAGCAGCGCTACAGGTTCCTACGGCTACACCTTC. As protein: CASSATGSYGYTF. The whole variable domain, filled in from reference TRBV9 and TRBJ1-2, reads DSGVTQTPKHLITATGQRVTLRCSPRSGDLSVYWYQQSLDQGLQFLIQYYNGEERAKGNILERFSAQQFPDLHSELNLSSLELGDSALYFCASSATGSYGYTFGSGTRLTVV.

The CDR3 here is CSVVQGGYEQYF. CDR3 DNA: TGCAGCGTTGTACAGGGCGGATACGAGCAGTACTTC. The rearrangement uses TRBV29-1 and TRBJ2-7; a possible D gene is TRBD1 (6 bases). From germline, CDR1 is SQVTM and CDR2 ANQGSEA. V lost 4 bases and J 4 bases, leaving 11 bases between the germline ends. The CDR3 has 12 amino acids.

The sample holds one count of this clone. The chain couples TRBV16 to TRBJ2-2; 11 nucleotides agree with TRBD2. Trimming at V came to 4 bases and at J to 4 bases, leaving 5 bases not matched to a gene. The CDR3 totals 16 residues. CDR1 is KGHSY, CDR2 FQNENV, per germline. As DNA, the CDR3 is TGTGCCAGCAGCCTAGCCACTAGCGGGAGCACCGGGGAGCTGTTTTTT. This gives the protein CASSLATSGSTGELFF.

The gene calls are TRBV7-6 and TRBJ2-3; 9 bases map to TRBD2. V lost 1 base to trimming and J lost 8 bases; unmatched junction nucleotides: 10. The CDR3 is made up of 16 amino acids. Germline-derived CDR1 and CDR2 are SGHVS and FNYEAQ. DNA of the CDR3: TGTGCCAGCAGCTTAGGTGGAGCGGGAGGCTTGGGTACGCAGTATTTT. Translating gives CASSLGGAGGLGTQYF. The variable domain in full, completed from reference TRBV7-6 and TRBJ2-3, reads GAGVSQSPRYKVTKRGQDVALRCDPISGHVSLYWYRQALGQGPEFLTYFNYEAQQDKSGLPNDRFSAERPEGSISTLTIQRTEQRDSAMYRCASSLGGAGGLGTQYFGPGTRLTVL.

Comments on this clone: The same CDR3 arises from other DNA sequences in this sample as well. V gene TRBV12-3 or TRBV12-4 combines with J gene TRBJ1-5, with unresolved D. The CDR3 runs 13 residues. Trimming cost V 3 bases and J 1 base, with 4 bases left between them. The DNA of the CDR3 is TGTGCCAGCAGTTTCCGGAGCAATCAGCCCCAGCATTTT. It encodes CASSFRSNQPQHF.